This record looks at one T cell receptor (beta chain) sequence and its context. This specimen belongs to a study of blood T cell repertoires in COVID-19. Looking at the study overall: Samples of COVID-19 (acute and convalescent) were obtained from the United States, Italy and Spain. Nucleic acid was either cDNA or gDNA, and it came from T cells, B-cell-depleted T cells, or PBMCs.

This CDR3 region has 18 residues. V gave up 8 bases and J gave up 0 bases; unmatched junction bases: 17. From germline, CDR1 is LGHDT and CDR2 YNNKEL (reference sequence). Original processing notes: Amplification with reference gene primers provided the estimates of nucleated cell counts. The table came from immunoSEQ multiplex PCR; TCRdb's copy has only in-frame clones and leaves some out. The DNA gave D and trimming, while V, J and clone size come from that table. The data show more than 65,000 clones, with roughly 76% seen just once and 25% to 30% held by the top ten. This receptor was obtained from a woman aged 80 or over with active or convalescent COVID-19. Sequenced material: peripheral blood. The chain joins TRBV3-1 (or the pseudogene TRBV3-2) to TRBJ2-7; 9 positions agree with TRBD2. The CDR3 sequence is CASLPGASGESSSYEQYF. The CDR3 DNA reads TGTGCCAGCCTTCCAGGGGCTAGCGGGGAGTCGAGCTCCTACGAGCAGTACTTC.